The entry below gives a single T cell receptor beta chain sequence along with its context. The antigen it binds to is not known. Nothing much larger sits one base from this clone, and base qualities are not available. Receptor amplification or capture employed PCR. Instrument on record: Illumina HiSeq 2500. To normalize quantification of the TCRbeta repertoire, the TCR libraries were built with molecular barcoding that relied on unique molecular identifiers. TCRdb handled the public reads itself, with Q25 trimming in fastp and clone calling in MiXCR, and kept productive beta chains. Entries are consolidated by CDR3 protein sequence, retaining the most common genes and DNA. In all, the sample holds 550,000 to 800,000 distinct CDR3 sequences, and 13% of those were seen once. Of the sample, 0.79% falls within the top ten clones. The sample originates from a study of T-cell reconstitution after alpha-beta-depleted transplantation in children (dated by TCRdb to 2016 to 2017). For the study in its entirety: T-cell immune reconstitution after TCRalphabeta/CD19-depleted allogeneic hematopoietic cell transplantation in children was quantitatively tracked in the study by means of TCR repertoire profiling. Overall results and qualifications from the work: In some patients, the high TCRbeta diversity seen at day 60 was put down to recipient T cells and intrathymic progenitors that had survived conditioning. About two months after transplant, the apparently early recovery of alphabetaT-cell counts reportedly depended on just several hundred clones that had expanded rapidly and came from non-depleted graft cells. The frequencies of hyperexpanded clones fell over the following months, and after one year, T-cell counts and TCRbeta diversity were mostly attributed to newly produced T cells.

Trimming accounts for 5 bases at V and 4 bases at J, while the number of junction bases matched to no gene is 5. The germline V gene sets CDR1 to SNHLY and CDR2 to FYNNEI. There are 16 amino acids in the CDR3, from cysteine to phenylalanine inclusive. The entry retains the CDR3 DNA only, 48 bases that are in frame from base 1. The treatment or condition label corresponds to: allogeneic hematopoietic cell transplantation with graft depleted of TCRalphabeta T cells and CD19 B cells. The transplant recipients were children given TCRalphabeta/CD19-depleted allogeneic hematopoietic cell grafts. The sample consisted of PBMCs, taken before TCRalphabeta/CD19-depleted stem cell transplant. This sequence uses TRBV2 and TRBJ2-1; 13 middle bases align to TRBD2. This receptor was taken from a girl aged 2 to 10 with congenital amegakaryocytic thrombocytopenia, due to receive a stem cell transplant. The CDR3 amino acid sequence is: CASSKTSGRSYNEQFF. The DNA sequence reads TGTGCCAGCAGTAAGACTAGCGGGAGGTCTTACAATGAGCAGTTCTTC.